The rows below give T cell receptor beta chains drawn from one sample of a study of blood T cell repertoires in COVID-19. The protocol was immunoSEQ multiplex PCR, while the TCRdb copy is restricted to in-frame clones and leaves out a portion. The table lists more than 250,000 clones, approximately 82% of them singletons. Sample: PBMCs or T cells enriched from blood (not recorded which). Source of these receptors: a man between 40 and 49 years old who had been exposed to COVID-19. The CDR3 runs from the conserved cysteine through the conserved F or W.

v_gene	j_gene	CDR3aa
TRBV6-5	TRBJ2-2	CASSQTTVNTGELFF
TRBV10-3	TRBJ2-1	CAISEPGGRSNEQFF
TRBV7-9	TRBJ2-7	CASSLGRRRDSYEQYF
TRBV3-1/TRBV3-2	TRBJ2-3	CASSVNRPSPEGDTQYF
TRBV19	TRBJ1-5	CASTQGQSNQPQHF
TRBV9	TRBJ2-7	CASSVGRGEQYF
TRBV9	TRBJ1-2	CASSVGGSRGGGYTF
TRBV2	TRBJ1-2	CASRPSIEPGQGGYTF
TRBV14	TRBJ1-1	CASSQDVGQNTEAFF
TRBV13	TRBJ2-7	CASSAASGTDSYEQYF
TRBV11-2	TRBJ2-1	CASSLAGGISYNEQFF